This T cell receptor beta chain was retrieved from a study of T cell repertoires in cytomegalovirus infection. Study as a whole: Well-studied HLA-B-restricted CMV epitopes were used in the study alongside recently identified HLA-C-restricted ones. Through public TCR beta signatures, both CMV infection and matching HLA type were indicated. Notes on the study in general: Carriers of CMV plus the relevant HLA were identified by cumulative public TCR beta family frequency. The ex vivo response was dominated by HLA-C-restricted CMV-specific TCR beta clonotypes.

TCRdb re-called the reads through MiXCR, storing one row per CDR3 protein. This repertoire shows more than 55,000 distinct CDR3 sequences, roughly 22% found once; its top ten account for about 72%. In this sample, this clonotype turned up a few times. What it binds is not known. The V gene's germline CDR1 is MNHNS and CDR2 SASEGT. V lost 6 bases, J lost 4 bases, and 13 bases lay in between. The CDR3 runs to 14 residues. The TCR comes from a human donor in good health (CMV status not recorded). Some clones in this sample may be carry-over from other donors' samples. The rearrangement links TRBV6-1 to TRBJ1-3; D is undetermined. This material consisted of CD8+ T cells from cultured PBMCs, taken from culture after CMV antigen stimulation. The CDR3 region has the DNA TGTGCCAGCAGGACCCCCTCCCGGGGAAACACCATATATTTT. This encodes CASRTPSRGNTIYF.